Described below is a single TCR beta chain sequence and its context. The data belong to a study of shared clonotypes between healthy human individuals. Clones were read by immunoSEQ multiplex PCR, and TCRdb kept only the in-frame ones, dropping some. This table holds roughly 2.2 million clones, more than 80% found once. This CDR3 is built from 12 residues. In germline, CDR1 is SEHNR, CDR2 FQNEAQ (reference sequence). V lost 1 base and J 7 bases, leaving 7 bases between the germline ends. The TCR sequence derives from a man younger than 30 in good health. Some clones in this sample may be carry-over from other donors' samples. Source material: naive CD4+ T cells from PBMCs. Specified subset: CD45RA+ positively selected. The rearrangement links TRBV7-9 to TRBJ1-1; possible D gene TRBD1, 6 bases. For the CDR3, the DNA is TGTGCCAGCAGCTTAGTGGGACATGAAGCTTTCTTT. Amino acid sequence: CASSLVGHEAFF.